This T cell receptor (beta chain) was sequenced for a study of blood T cells in healthy people across ages. Study-wide findings and caveats: Per million T cells, TCR beta diversity dropped roughly linearly as age increased. The study could not conclusively compare naive and antigen-experienced cells, given its unsorted PBMCs.

A J-beta primer mix and a sample-barcoded 5' primer were used in a second PCR of about 7 to 12 cycles. TCRdb reprocessed the 5' RACE reads with MiXCR, giving one entry per CDR3 protein. Altogether roughly 1,700,000 distinct CDR3 sequences are present, roughly 27% being singletons, with the ten largest covering about 8%. This clonotype was found many times. The antigen is not known. The germline V and J ends were trimmed by 6 bases and 0 bases, with 8 bases remaining between them. This CDR3 spans 13 amino acids. In germline, CDR1 is MNHEY, CDR2 SMNVEV (reference sequence). Sequencing input: blood. This receptor was taken from a woman aged 25-40 years in good health. V and J are TRBV27 and TRBJ1-2; D unclear. The CDR3 coding sequence is TGTGCCAGCAGCTTGCGGACTAACTATGGCTACACCTTC. Translation gives CASSLRTNYGYTF.